Listed here are 27 T cell receptor beta chains from one sample, sequenced in a study of blood T cell repertoires in COVID-19. TCRdb's table, derived via immunoSEQ multiplex PCR, lists solely in-frame clones and lacks some. The data hold about 220,000 clones, with around 83% observed a single time. Sequencing was performed on PBMCs or T cells enriched from blood (not recorded which). The receptors here all came from a woman in her thirties or forties who had recovered from COVID-19.

V and J are TRBV28 and TRBJ2-7; the match to TRBD2 covers 10 bases. From germline, CDR1 is MDHEN and CDR2 SYDVKM. This CDR3 spans 18 amino acids. J gave up 3 bases and V 3 bases, and 14 bases lay outside the gene matches. The CDR3 DNA reads as TGTGCCAGCAGTTTGTCCGGGACTAGCGCGAAGAGGAACTACGAGCAGTACGTC. The encoded protein is CASSLSGTSAKRNYEQYV.

V gene TRBV7-2 combines with J gene TRBJ2-7; tentative D call: TRBD2 (6 bases). The CDR3 spans 15 residues. Germline V CDR1 and CDR2: SGHTA, FQGNSA. Deletions cut 4 bases from V and 7 bases from J, with 20 bases between. CDR3 DNA: TGTGCCAGCAGCTCTAGCGCCACGGGCGTTGAGGAGCAGTACTTC. It encodes CASSSSATGVEEQYF.

V is TRBV18 and J is TRBJ2-3; perhaps TRBD2 as D (6 bases). The CDR3 loop spans 13 amino acids. Germline V lookup: CDR1 KGHSH, CDR2 LQKENI. V lost 6 bases, J lost 6 bases, and 13 bases lay in between. The CDR3 reads CASSPGSADTQYF. For the CDR3, the DNA is TGTGCCAGCTCCCCCGGGAGTGCGGATACGCAGTATTTT.

This chain connects TRBV11-2 to TRBJ1-2; tentatively, D is TRBD1 (6 bases). Trimming stripped 1 base from V and 5 bases from J, with 17 bases between. Germline CDR1 is SGHAT and CDR2 is FQNNGV. This CDR3 has 16 residues. The CDR3 reads CASSLALQGRGYGYTF. The CDR3 DNA sequence: TGTGCCAGCAGCTTAGCCCTACAGGGCCGAGGGTATGGCTACACCTTC.

This clone was found once. The chain combines TRBV21-1 with TRBJ2-1; the table gives TRBD1 as D, unverified against the DNA. TRBV21-1 is assigned pseudogene status. There are 13 residues in the CDR3. The CDR3 coding sequence is TGTGCCAGCACAGGGGGTTCCCTCAATGAGCAGTTCTTC. Translation gives CASTGGSLNEQFF.

Of note for this clone: Other DNA sequences in this sample translate to the same CDR3. This rearrangement joins TRBV3-1 (or the pseudogene TRBV3-2) to TRBJ1-5; D unresolved. The germline V and J ends were trimmed by 0 bases and 4 bases, with 4 bases remaining between them. The CDR3 loop spans 13 amino acids. Germline V CDR1 and CDR2: LGHDT, YNNKEL (reference sequence). CDR3 nucleotides: TGTGCCAGCAGCCAAGATCTAAATCAGCCCCAGCATTTT. Protein sequence: CASSQDLNQPQHF.

V usage is TRBV5-6 and J usage is TRBJ2-7; D may be TRBD1 (6 bases). V was trimmed by 2 bases and J by 0 bases, leaving 15 bases between them. The CDR3 spans 16 residues. Germline assignment: CDR1 SGHDT and CDR2 YYEEEE. The CDR3 sequence: CASSFGHRATSYEQYF. The CDR3 DNA reads as TGTGCCAGCAGCTTCGGGCACAGGGCCACCTCCTACGAGCAGTACTTC.

This clone was seen a handful of times. This sequence joins TRBV12-5 and TRBJ1-5; 10 bases line up with TRBD1. This CDR3 has 17 amino acids. Germline trimming cut 1 base from V and 5 bases from J; bases unmatched to any gene: 8. The germline V gene has CDR1 LGHNT and CDR2 FRNRAP. CDR3 coding DNA: TGTGCTAGTGGTTTGGCCCGAGGACAGGGGGACTATCAGCCCCAGCATTTT. Translated, it gives CASGLARGQGDYQPQHF.

V gene TRBV19 combines with J gene TRBJ2-1, with TRBD1 matching over 10 bases. CDR3 length: 14 amino acids. Germline CDR1 and CDR2: LNHDA and SQIVND (reference sequence). Losses at the gene ends were 6 bases for V and 6 bases for J; bases not matched to a gene: 5. CDR3 sequence (DNA): TGTGCCAGTAGCCGACAGGGGGCGGGCAATGAGCAGTTCTTC. Its translation is CASSRQGAGNEQFF.

The chain carries TRBV27 and TRBJ1-4; 7 nucleotides align to TRBD1. The CDR3 covers 15 residues. The germline CDR1 and CDR2 sequences are MNHEY and SMNVEV (reference sequence). The V and J ends lost 6 bases and 5 bases, in that order; junction bases with no gene match: 9. In DNA form, the CDR3 reads TGTGCCAGCAGGCGGCTGACAGGGAGAAATGAAAAACTGTTTTTT. This sequence encodes CASRRLTGRNEKLFF.

V and J are TRBV7-3 and TRBJ1-3, with D possibly matching TRBD1 (6 bases). Germline V gene data show CDR1 as SGHTA and CDR2 as FQGTGA. Trimming stripped 4 bases from V and 4 bases from J, with 23 bases between. This CDR3 spans 18 amino acids. CDR3 nucleotide sequence: TGTGCCAGCAGCTCGGGCCGGCGGACAGATAACCCGGGAAACACCATATATTTT. Amino acid sequence: CASSSGRRTDNPGNTIYF. Full variable domain (missing parts from reference TRBV7-3 and TRBJ1-3): GAGVSQTPSNKVTEKGKYVELRCDPISGHTALYWYRQSLGQGPEFLIYFQGTGAADDSGLPNDRFFAVRPEGSVSTLKIQRTERGDSAVYLCASSSGRRTDNPGNTIYFGEGSWLTVV.

The gene calls are TRBV29-1 and TRBJ2-6; D gene unclear. Germline V gene data show CDR1 as SQVTM and CDR2 as ANQGSEA. Trimming stripped 4 bases from V and 15 bases from J, with 16 bases between. CDR3 size: 12 residues. The CDR3 region has the DNA TGCAGCGTTGGATCGCTCGATACAGACCTGACTTTC. It codes for CSVGSLDTDLTF.

The rearrangement uses TRBV29-1 and TRBJ1-3, with a weak D call TRBD1 (6 bases). Trimming removed 3 bases at V and 2 bases at J, with 11 bases between. Germline values: CDR1 SQVTM, CDR2 ANQGSEA. The CDR3 is 14 amino acids. The CDR3 loop is CSVDQGRAGNTIYF. As DNA, the CDR3 is TGCAGCGTTGACCAGGGGCGGGCTGGAAACACCATATATTTT.

This clone was detected once. The chain carries TRBV30 and TRBJ1-6; perhaps TRBD1 as D (5 bases). The CDR3 sequence is 15 residues long. The germline V gene has CDR1 GTSNPN and CDR2 SVGIG (reference sequence). Deletions cut 6 bases from V and 0 bases from J, with 12 bases between. The CDR3 nucleotides read TGTGCCTGCCGACAGACGAGCTCCTATAATTCACCCCTCCACTTT. Translating it yields CACRQTSSYNSPLHF.

This clone appeared once. The chain carries TRBV5-6 and TRBJ1-1; D gene unclear. Germline-derived CDR1 and CDR2 are SGHDT and YYEEEE. This CDR3 region has 14 residues. V was clipped by 0 bases and J by 2 bases, with 8 bases between them. The CDR3 bases are TGTGCCAGCAGCTTGGGCCAGTCTAACACTGAAGCTTTCTTT. Encoded protein: CASSLGQSNTEAFF.

The V gene is TRBV28, the J gene TRBJ2-1; maybe TRBD2 (7 bases). Trimming removed 4 bases from V and 0 bases from J, with 22 bases in between. CDR3 length: 19 amino acids. The V gene's germline CDR1 is MDHEN and CDR2 SYDVKM. CDR3 protein: CASSSEDGREDSSYNEQFF. CDR3 coding DNA: TGTGCCAGCAGTTCCGAGGACGGCCGGGAGGACAGCTCCTACAATGAGCAGTTCTTC.

V is TRBV18 and J is TRBJ1-6; D perhaps matches TRBD1 (5 bases). This CDR3 is 14 amino acids long. Deletions cut 5 bases from V and 7 bases from J, with 12 bases between. The germline gives CDR1 KGHSH, CDR2 LQKENI. CDR3: CASSSDSSNSPLHF. The CDR3, as DNA: TGTGCCAGCTCATCCGACAGTTCCAATTCACCCCTCCACTTT.

V gene TRBV7-3 combines with J gene TRBJ2-2, with D uncertain. The V gene lost 2 bases and the J gene lost 3 bases, with 7 bases spanning the gap. CDR1 and CDR2 from the germline V gene are SGHTA and FQGTGA. The CDR3 extends over 14 amino acids. The CDR3 here is CASSLSRDTGELFF. The CDR3 DNA reads TGTGCCAGCAGCTTATCCCGCGACACCGGGGAGCTGTTTTTT.

This clone came up once. This chain joins TRBV5-1 and TRBJ1-3; D not resolved. The CDR3 loop spans 13 amino acids. Trimming cost V 2 bases and J 3 bases, with 6 bases left between them. Looked up from germline, CDR1 is SGHRS and CDR2 is YFSETQ. The CDR3 DNA follows: TGCGCCAGCAGCTTAGGAGGTGGAAACACCATATATTTT. It specifies CASSLGGGNTIYF.

This clone was seen only a few times. V gene TRBV16 combines with J gene TRBJ2-3, with 9 bases matching TRBD1. This CDR3 spans 17 amino acids. Germline V lookup: CDR1 KGHSY, CDR2 FQNENV. The V and J ends lost 2 bases and 4 bases, in that order; junction bases with no gene match: 10. CDR3 coding DNA: TGTGCCAGCAGCCAAGCCGGGACAGGGACTTCCGCAGATACGCAGTATTTT. It yields the protein CASSQAGTGTSADTQYF.

This chain joins TRBV21-1 and TRBJ1-1; the D call of TRBD1 is as the table states it, not checked on the DNA. TRBV21-1 constitutes a pseudogene. This CDR3 region has 18 residues. The CDR3 bases are TGTGCCAGCAGCCCCAATCGGGGACAGGGTCGATGGTGCACTGAAGCTTTCTTT. Translation: CASSPNRGQGRWCTEAFF.

The CDR3 reads CASRLAVSTDTQYF. The CDR3, as DNA: TGTGCCAGCAGACTAGCGGTTAGCACAGATACGCAGTATTTT. V usage is TRBV7-2 and J usage is TRBJ2-3; 8 bases are shared with TRBD2. CDR1 and CDR2 from the germline V gene are SGHTA and FQGNSA. The V and J ends lost 6 bases and 0 bases, in that order; junction bases with no gene match: 2. The CDR3 length is 14 residues.

This chain connects TRBV3-1 (or the pseudogene TRBV3-2) to TRBJ2-1; a weak D match, TRBD2 (7 bases). This CDR3 region has 13 residues. V lost 8 bases and J lost 5, with 13 bases in between. Germline-derived CDR1 and CDR2 are LGHDT and YNNKEL (reference sequence). The CDR3, as DNA: TGTGCCAGCCTATTGGGGGGGCACAATGAGCAGTTCTTC. Residues: CASLLGGHNEQFF.

This sequence joins TRBV12-3 or TRBV12-4 and TRBJ1-6; TRBD1 aligns across 7 bases. The CDR3 totals 13 residues. Trimming took 5 bases from V and 10 from J; bases not matched to a gene: 5. The CDR3 loop reads CASSTQGQSPLHF. DNA of the CDR3: TGTGCCAGCAGTACACAGGGGCAGTCACCCCTCCACTTT.

The count of this clone is one. This chain uses TRBV19 with TRBJ2-6; 8 bases are a match to TRBD1. CDR3 length: 15 amino acids. V trimming: 2 bases; J trimming: 8 bases; junction bases outside the gene matches: 5. Germline V gene lookup returns CDR1 LNHDA and CDR2 SQIVND (reference sequence). The CDR3 DNA reads as TGTGCCAGTAGTATACGCCGACAGGGGACCAACGTCCTGACTTTC. Translating gives CASSIRRQGTNVLTF.

With respect to this clone: Different DNA sequences within this sample yield the same CDR3. J is TRBJ1-5 and V is TRBV6-5; 8 bases line up with TRBD1. There are 14 residues in the CDR3. Looked up from germline, CDR1 is MNHEY and CDR2 is SVGAGI. The V and J ends lost 6 bases and 3 bases, in that order; junction bases with no gene match: 4. The CDR3 coding sequence is TGTGCCAGCAGCAGGGGACAGGACAATCAGCCCCAGCATTTT. This encodes CASSRGQDNQPQHF.

This rearrangement joins TRBV7-8 to TRBJ1-4; a weak D match, TRBD1 (6 bases). V was cut by 1 base and J by 8 bases, with 14 bases left in between. Germline CDR1 is SGHVS and CDR2 is FQNEAQ. The CDR3 is 15 amino acids. The CDR3 DNA sequence: TGTGCCAGCAGCTTAGAGGGGGGAGGGTTGGAAAAACTGTTTTTT. Its translation is CASSLEGGGLEKLFF.